One sample yielded the 25 T cell receptor beta chains listed below, sequenced in a study of breast tumors, draining lymph nodes, adjacent tissues. TCRdb reprocessed the multiplex PCR reads with MiXCR, giving one entry per CDR3 protein. Found here are under 150,000 distinct CDR3 sequences, about a fifth of them singletons; the top ten hold around 2.7%. Samples came from axillary lymph nodes draining the breast cancer. The material sequenced was axillary lymph node tissue. Receptors were obtained from a female donor with breast cancer. Some clones in this sample may be carry-over from other donors' samples.

The genes are TRBV6-5 and TRBJ1-6; 7 bases agree with TRBD1. CDR1 and CDR2 from the germline V gene are MNHEY and SVGAGI. The CDR3 sequence is 14 residues long. The J segment lost 11 bases and the V segment lost 7 bases, leaving 11 bases of the junction unmatched. The CDR3 loop reads CASTGGGSNPPLHF. In DNA, the CDR3 is TGTGCCAGCACAGGGGGAGGGAGCAATCCACCCCTCCACTTT.

This clonotype has ten or more counts. V usage is TRBV5-1 and J usage is TRBJ2-1; D is perhaps TRBD2 (6 bases). The V end lost 4 bases, the J end lost 3 bases, and 14 bases lay between the germline ends. Germline V lookup: CDR1 SGHRS, CDR2 YFSETQ. CDR3 length: 15 residues. The CDR3 loop is CASSRSSAFYNEQFF. The CDR3 coding sequence is TGCGCCAGCAGCCGGTCTAGCGCCTTCTACAATGAGCAGTTCTTC.

The chain has TRBV29-1 and TRBJ2-5, with no clear D. Germline CDR1 reads SQVTM; CDR2 reads ANQGSEA. The CDR3 totals 12 residues. The germline V and J ends were trimmed by 3 bases and 5 bases, with 10 bases remaining between them. DNA of the CDR3: TGCAGCGTTGAGGGTGGTTGGGAGACCCAGTACTTC. Translating gives CSVEGGWETQYF.

This clonotype was seen many times. This CDR3 reads CASSQLRDTQYF. Written as DNA, the CDR3 is TGTGCCAGCAGCCAACTACGAGATACGCAGTATTTT. The chain uses TRBV7-2 and TRBJ2-3; D gene uncertain. The germline V gene has CDR1 SGHTA and CDR2 FQGNSA. V shed 5 bases and J shed 5 bases, with 8 bases lying between them. This CDR3 has 12 residues.

This clonotype showed up many times. The gene calls are TRBV6-5 and TRBJ2-7; D may be TRBD1 (5 bases). Germline CDR1 and CDR2: MNHEY and SVGAGI. The CDR3 spans 15 residues. The V gene lost 6 bases and the J gene lost 2 bases, with 17 bases spanning the gap. CDR3 region: CASRNQGNSPYEQYF. CDR3 DNA sequence: TGTGCCAGCAGAAATCAGGGAAATAGTCCCTACGAGCAGTACTTC.

The chain couples TRBV18 to TRBJ2-5, with TRBD1 as a possible D gene (6 bases). The V gene lost 3 bases and the J gene lost 4 bases, with 15 bases spanning the gap. The CDR3 length is 15 residues. Germline CDR1 is KGHSH and CDR2 is LQKENI. The CDR3 region is CASSPSRGGRETQYF. The CDR3 bases are TGTGCCAGCTCACCGTCCAGGGGCGGACGAGAGACCCAGTACTTC.

This clonotype was recorded a few times. The chain couples TRBV19 to TRBJ2-5, with D tentatively TRBD1 or TRBD2 (5 bases each). Germline CDR1 is LNHDA and CDR2 is SQIVND (reference sequence). CDR3 length: 15 residues. The V gene lost 3 bases and the J gene lost 2 bases, with 13 bases spanning the gap. CDR3 sequence: CASSIGALIQETQYF. As DNA, the CDR3 is TGTGCCAGTAGTATCGGGGCTCTAATACAAGAGACCCAGTACTTC.

This clonotype was seen ten or more times. The V call is TRBV20-1, the J call TRBJ2-3; no clear D. Trimming removed 7 bases at V and 2 bases at J, with 10 bases between. Germline V gene lookup returns CDR1 DFQATT and CDR2 SNEGSKA (reference sequence). The CDR3 contains 12 residues. CDR3 bases: TGCAGTGTTTCAGACTCCACAGATACGCAGTATTTT. Amino acids: CSVSDSTDTQYF.

This clonotype was seen at least ten times. This chain connects TRBV19 to TRBJ2-3, with 7 bases lining up with TRBD2. Germline trimming cut 5 bases from V and 1 base from J; bases unmatched to any gene: 6. The CDR3 has 15 residues. Germline CDR1 reads LNHDA; CDR2 reads SQIVND (reference sequence). The CDR3 DNA reads as TGTGCCAGTAGTGCGCCCGGGAGGCGCACAGATACGCAGTATTTT. It translates to CASSAPGRRTDTQYF.

This clonotype was recorded at least ten times. This rearrangement joins TRBV20-1 to TRBJ1-5; D may be TRBD1 (6 bases). With 0 bases removed from V and 6 bases from J, the gap between germline ends came to 15 bases. The germline gives CDR1 DFQATT, CDR2 SNEGSKA (reference sequence). This CDR3 is built from 15 residues. CDR3 DNA: TGCAGTGCTAGAGATGAGGGGGGGTTCGGTCAGCCCCAGCATTTT. Protein product: CSARDEGGFGQPQHF.

The sample holds many counts of this clonotype. The chain recombines TRBV4-1 with TRBJ2-2; a weak D match, TRBD1 (6 bases). Per the germline V gene, CDR1 is MGHRA and CDR2 is YSYEKL. Trimming removed 2 bases at V and 0 bases at J, with 10 bases between. This CDR3 has 16 residues. CDR3 amino acids: CASSQLGATNTGELFF. The CDR3 DNA reads as TGCGCCAGCAGCCAACTGGGGGCAACGAACACCGGGGAGCTGTTTTTT.

Ten or more counts support this clonotype. The J gene is TRBJ2-5, the V gene TRBV6-2 or TRBV6-3; the match to TRBD2 covers 9 bases. This CDR3 is built from 17 residues. Looked up from germline, CDR1 is MNHEY and CDR2 is SVGEGT. Losses at the gene ends were 3 bases for V and 5 bases for J; bases not matched to a gene: 13. CDR3 in DNA: TGTGCCAGCAGTTATGAACTAGCGGGCTCCGGGCAGGAGACCCAGTACTTC. It codes for CASSYELAGSGQETQYF.

The sample holds one count of this clonotype. This may come from a read error, since a much larger clone is one base off. The chain employs TRBV7-9 and TRBJ1-3; D unclear. CDR1 is SEHNR, CDR2 FQNEAQ, per germline (reference sequence). The CDR3 is 13 amino acids. Trimming took off 8 bases at V and 0 bases at J, with 8 bases between the two ends. In nucleotides, the CDR3 is TGTGCCAGCGGCACCCCCTCTGGAAACACCATATATTTT. Its translation is CASGTPSGNTIYF.

This chain links TRBV20-1 with TRBJ1-1; D unresolved. This CDR3 spans 13 amino acids. V was shortened by 0 bases and J by 1 base, with 6 bases between the two germline ends. Germline V gives CDR1 DFQATT, CDR2 SNEGSKA (reference sequence). CDR3 sequence reads: CSARDQRNTEAFF. Here the CDR3 DNA reads TGCAGTGCTAGAGATCAGCGGAACACTGAAGCTTTCTTT.

This clonotype was seen just once. V gene TRBV28 combines with J gene TRBJ2-6, with TRBD1 matching over 7 bases. With V trimmed by 5 bases and J by 0 bases, 4 bases remained unmatched. CDR1 and CDR2 from the germline V gene are MDHEN and SYDVKM. The length of the CDR3 is 16 residues. For the CDR3, the DNA is TGTGCCAGCAGTCCTCGACAGGGCTCTGGGGCCAACGTCCTGACTTTC. Protein: CASSPRQGSGANVLTF.

For this clonotype: The final CDR3 position lacks the conserved phenylalanine or tryptophan, pointing to a likely read error. V and J are TRBV30 and TRBJ2-3, with 8 bases fitting TRBD2. The CDR3 loop spans 13 amino acids. V lost 2 bases to trimming and J lost 6 bases; unmatched junction nucleotides: 4. Per the germline V gene, CDR1 is GTSNPN and CDR2 is SVGIG (reference sequence). CDR3 protein: CAWSNSGTDTQYS. DNA of the CDR3: TGTGCCTGGAGTAATAGCGGGACTGATACGCAGTATTCT.

This clonotype appeared a few times. An end of the junction does not agree with germline; a read error may underlie this. The rearrangement links TRBV24-1 to TRBJ2-6, with 8 nucleotides matching TRBD1. CDR3 length: 20 amino acids. Germline V gives CDR1 KGHDR, CDR2 SFDVKD. DNA for the CDR3: TGTGCCACCAGTGATCAAAAACCCAGGGGGCGTATTTCTGGGGCCAACGTCCCGACTTTC. This translates into CATSDQKPRGRISGANVPTF.

This clonotype was counted ten times or more. The chain has TRBV6-6 and TRBJ2-7; no clear D gene. V shed 2 bases and J shed 4 bases, with 12 bases lying between them. The germline V gene encodes CDR1 MNHNY and CDR2 SVGAGI (reference sequence). CDR3 length: 14 amino acids. CDR3 sequence reads: CASSYPDLSYEQYF. The CDR3 bases are TGTGCCAGCAGTTACCCAGACCTAAGTTACGAGCAGTACTTC.

This chain joins TRBV7-9 and TRBJ2-1, with 7 bases identical to TRBD2. This CDR3 region has 13 residues. With V trimmed by 2 bases and J by 11 bases, 6 bases remained unmatched. CDR1 and CDR2 (germline): SEHNR, FQNEAQ (reference sequence). This CDR3 reads CASSLSGGGQQFF. In nucleotides, the CDR3 is TGTGCCAGCAGCTTAAGTGGGGGGGGTCAGCAGTTCTTC.

The chain uses TRBV2 and TRBJ2-5, with a weak D call TRBD2 (6 bases). Germline V gene sequence: CDR1 SNHLY, CDR2 FYNNEI. The CDR3 contains 13 residues. V lost 7 bases, J lost 3 bases, and 12 bases lay in between. The CDR3 reads CASISGRKETQYF. The CDR3 nucleotides read TGTGCCAGCATATCCGGGAGAAAAGAGACCCAGTACTTC.

The CDR3 is CSAQTGGLWNEQFF. The DNA of the CDR3 is TGCAGTGCCCAGACAGGGGGCTTATGGAATGAGCAGTTCTTC. V is TRBV20-1 and J is TRBJ2-1; 10 bases are a match to TRBD1. The V gene's germline CDR1 is DFQATT and CDR2 SNEGSKA (reference sequence). The CDR3 is 14 amino acids. V was pared by 6 bases and J by 7 bases, with 9 bases of the junction left unmatched.

A word on this clonotype: This may stem from a read error, because a much larger clone lies one nucleotide away. The chain uses TRBV9 and TRBJ2-2; 10 bases match TRBD2. The CDR3 consists of 21 residues. Germline V gives CDR1 SGDLS, CDR2 YYNGEE. CDR3 in DNA: TGTGCCAGCAGCGCCCCCCTAGCGGGAGCCACCCACCATTCGAACACCGGGGAGCCGTTTTTT. Protein product: CASSAPLAGATHHSNTGEPFF.

This clonotype was counted at least ten times. The rearrangement links TRBV10-3 to TRBJ2-2; 8 nucleotides align to TRBD1. The CDR3 sequence is 14 residues long. Germline CDR1 ENHRY, CDR2 SYGVKD. V gave up 7 bases and J gave up 3 bases; unmatched junction bases: 4. CDR3 in DNA: TGTGCCATCAAGGACAGGGCGGACACCGGGGAGCTGTTTTTT. This translates into CAIKDRADTGELFF.

This rearrangement joins TRBV12-3 or TRBV12-4 to TRBJ2-7; D perhaps matches TRBD2 (5 bases). V was pared by 2 bases and J by 7 bases, with 15 bases between. This CDR3 region has 14 residues. CDR3 residues: CASSLWRVVQEQYF. DNA of the CDR3: TGTGCCAGCAGTTTATGGCGGGTAGTTCAAGAGCAGTACTTC.

In its sample, this clonotype was seen a few times. The chain uses TRBV18 and TRBJ2-2, with TRBD2 as a possible D gene (6 bases). Germline lookup yields CDR1 KGHSH and CDR2 LQKENI. The germline V and J ends were trimmed by 2 bases and 5 bases, with 15 bases remaining between them. This CDR3 is 16 amino acids long. In DNA, the CDR3 is TGTGCCAGCTCACCAATCCAGGAGGGGATGACCGGGGAGCTGTTTTTT. This translates into CASSPIQEGMTGELFF.